This T cell receptor beta chain was observed in a study of T-cell reconstitution after alpha-beta-depleted transplantation in children. Regarding the study as a whole: There were some patients whose high TCRbeta diversity at day 60 came from surviving recipient T cells and thymic progenitors. Expanded clones from the graft, numbering several hundred, reportedly supplied alpha-beta T cells about two months after transplant. T-cell numbers and diversity one year post-transplant derived largely from freshly generated T cells.

Germline V gene lookup returns CDR1 MNHNS and CDR2 SASEGT. There are 14 residues in the CDR3. V gave up 3 bases and J gave up 5 bases; unmatched junction bases: 3. This clonotype has just a few counts. What it recognizes is unknown. During its preparation, the TCRbeta library received unique molecular identifiers. TCRdb re-analysed the PCR reads in MiXCR, keeping a single row per CDR3 protein. Of about 350,000 distinct CDR3 sequences in the sample, 15% to 20% were seen once. The TCR sequence derives from a male patient aged 2-15 years who had a stem cell transplant for acute lymphoblastic leukemia, so the T cells may come from the graft donor. The chain links TRBV6-1 to TRBJ2-2, with TRBD2 matching 7 bases. This specimen was PBMCs, mostly from graft donor cells, taken 360 days after TCRalphabeta/CD19-depleted stem cell transplant. CDR3 protein: CASSDGGETGELFF. The CDR3 bases are TGTGCCAGCAGTGATGGGGGGGAAACCGGGGAGCTGTTTTTT.